This T cell receptor (beta chain) came from a study of blood T cell repertoires in COVID-19 (dated by TCRdb to 2020 to 2021). General notes on the study: Samples covering the acute and convalescent phases of COVID-19 were provided by collaborators in the United States, Italy and Spain. The dataset comprised deeply sampled blood TCRbeta repertoires from subjects exposed to, actively infected with, or recovered from COVID-19. Where available, HLA class I and class II types were obtained from metadata supplied by the sample provider rather than from assay-based typing. The repertoires were made available in a free public database intended to serve as a resource for research on the immune response to SARS-CoV-2. Nearly every sample came with metadata listing a de-identified subject ID, COVID-19 status, age in years and sex. Samples came from the ongoing ImmuneRACE study (first 160 participants) plus 1,254 subjects from 6 global collaborators. The prospective study material was composed of cDNA or gDNA derived from T cells, B-cell-depleted T cells, or PBMCs. Results the study describes overall, beyond this receptor: How much clinical and demographic metadata was included differed by source and by participant, and the metadata was provided uncurated.

Concerning this clone itself: Its antigen remains undetermined. Qualities for individual bases were not recorded, and no much larger clone is one base off.

Including the terminal cysteine and phenylalanine, the CDR3 comprises 12 residues. Left in the record is the CDR3 DNA by itself, 36 bases read in frame from the first base. The trim is 8 bases for V and 7 bases for J, with a gap of 14 bases between the germline ends. One collaborating source in Seattle enrolled patients during active infection and followed them longitudinally through the course of disease. Collaborating institutions collected whole blood in K2EDTA tubes following their own protocols. For TCRbeta analysis, collaborators shipped samples as frozen whole blood, isolated PBMCs, or DNA extracted from either of those sample types. TCRbeta CDR3 regions were amplified from genomic DNA by means of the immunoSEQ Assay, a bias-controlled multiplex PCR. Concerning the study's data processing: Within the assay, amplification of reference gene primers was used to estimate how many nucleated cells each sample contained. Sequence reads were collapsed and filtered to measure the absolute abundance of every unique TCRbeta CDR3 rearrangement. For each sample, productive Simpson clonality was calculated by taking the square root of Simpson's diversity index across productive rearrangements. TCRdb's version of the immuneACCESS table is confined to in-frame rearrangements and falls short of the full clone set. An unresolved V gene accounts for under half of the shortfall where checked; the remainder is of unknown origin. V, J and clone size are those of that table, while D and trimming were read from the DNA. The sample table records roughly 250,000 clones; around 81% of these occur just once. About a sixth of the sample is held by the ten biggest clonotypes.

This receptor was identified in a person aged 65 to 85 with COVID-19, enrolled during active disease. The chain was built from TRBV12-3 or TRBV12-4 and TRBJ2-5, with the D gene uncertain. The sample consisted of peripheral blood. For the CDR3, the sequence is CASSSATGTQYF. The DNA reads as follows: TGTGCCAGCTCATCAGCTACGGGGACCCAGTACTTC.